Below are 15 T cell receptor beta chains sequenced from a single sample in a study of spatial heterogeneity in lung cancer. Study-wide points: Tumor mutation count correlated with how many alpha and beta TCRs expanded intratumorally.

These receptors' antigens are unknown. MiXCR, run by TCRdb on the 5' RACE reads, gives a single entry per CDR3 protein. The table has about 18,000 distinct CDR3 sequences, more than 5.5% seen once. The time point was: sample taken at primary tumor resection. This sample comprised lung tumor tissue, obtained at surgery. These receptors were obtained from a female donor with early-stage non-small cell lung cancer.

This clonotype was seen repeatedly, ten times or more. This chain connects TRBV20-1 to TRBJ1-5; D is undetermined. V was shortened by 4 bases and J by 6 bases, with 19 bases between the two germline ends. The germline gives CDR1 DFQATT, CDR2 SNEGSKA (reference sequence). The CDR3 runs to 15 residues. CDR3: CSATSSGRATQPQHF. CDR3 sequence (DNA): TGCAGTGCTACCTCCTCGGGGAGGGCAACTCAGCCCCAGCATTTT.

The CDR3 protein is CASSQDLGLAGGPSEQYF. The CDR3 nucleotides read TGCGCCAGCAGCCAAGATTTGGGACTAGCGGGAGGGCCTTCTGAGCAGTACTTC. This chain links TRBV4-3 with TRBJ2-7, with TRBD2 matching 16 bases. The CDR3 spans 18 residues. Losses at the gene ends were 0 bases for V and 7 bases for J; bases not matched to a gene: 9. Germline CDR1 LGHNA, CDR2 YSLEER.

This chain joins TRBV9 and TRBJ2-4; 7 nucleotides align to TRBD1. The CDR3 contains 13 residues. J was trimmed by 1 base and V by 7 bases; bases with no gene match: 2. CDR1 and CDR2 from the germline V gene are SGDLS and YYNGEE. The CDR3: CASAGGAKNIQYF. CDR3 DNA: TGTGCCAGCGCAGGGGGTGCCAAAAACATTCAGTACTTC.

This clonotype was seen ten or more times. This chain links TRBV18 with TRBJ2-2; 8 nucleotides agree with TRBD2. The CDR3 sequence is 14 residues long. Trimming cost V 1 base and J 7 bases; bases outside gene matches: 2. Germline CDR1 and CDR2: KGHSH and LQKENI. The DNA for the CDR3 is TGTGCCAGCTCACCACGGCGGGAGGACGGGGAGCTGTTTTTT. It codes for CASSPRREDGELFF.

This clonotype was seen many times. V gene TRBV5-1 combines with J gene TRBJ2-5, with TRBD2 matching over 9 bases. The germline gives CDR1 SGHRS, CDR2 YFSETQ. J lost 2 bases, V lost 4 bases, and 9 bases had no gene match. This CDR3 is 16 amino acids long. CDR3 in amino acids: CASSQTTSGRQETQYF. Written as DNA, the CDR3 is TGCGCCAGCAGCCAAACGACTAGCGGTCGACAAGAGACCCAGTACTTC.

Worth noting for this clonotype: A much larger clone differs from this one at a single base, so this may be a read error. The chain uses TRBV20-1 and TRBJ1-5; D is unresolved. With 4 bases removed from V and 12 bases from J, the gap between germline ends came to 10 bases. The CDR3 is made up of 10 amino acids. Germline CDR1 reads DFQATT; CDR2 reads SNEGSKA (reference sequence). The CDR3 region is CSANQPLQHF. CDR3 nucleotide sequence: TGCAGTGCTAATCAGCCGCTCCAGCATTTT.

In this sample, this clonotype turned up many times. The chain employs TRBV4-1 and TRBJ2-1, with 11 positions matching TRBD2. CDR1 and CDR2 (germline): MGHRA, YSYEKL. The V gene end was trimmed by 4 bases and the J gene end by 1 base; junction bases not matched to a gene: 9. There are 18 residues in the CDR3. The CDR3 DNA reads TGCGCCAGCAGCCCGACTAGCGGGAAGCAAAGTTCCTACAATGAGCAGTTCTTC. Translating gives CASSPTSGKQSSYNEQFF.

This clonotype has ten or more counts. This chain uses TRBV15 with TRBJ2-7, with D unresolved. The ends were cut back, 3 bases at V and 2 bases at J, with 8 bases in the middle. Germline V gene lookup returns CDR1 LNHNV and CDR2 YYDKDF (reference sequence). The CDR3 is 13 amino acids. The CDR3 loop reads CATSRTDTYEQYF. Written as DNA, the CDR3 is TGTGCCACCAGCAGGACGGATACCTACGAGCAGTACTTC.

This chain connects TRBV28 to TRBJ2-5, with 7 bases that match TRBD2. The V segment lost 5 bases and the J segment 9 bases; nucleotides outside the gene matches: 9. CDR3 length: 13 residues. The V gene's germline CDR1 is MDHEN and CDR2 SYDVKM. CDR3 in DNA: TGTGCCAGCAGTCCGGGGAGGGAGAGGGCCCAGTACTTC. This codes for CASSPGRERAQYF. Supplemented by reference TRBV28 and TRBJ2-5, the full variable domain reads DVKVTQSSRYLVKRTGEKVFLECVQDMDHENMFWYRQDPGLGLRLIYFSYDVKMKEKGDIPEGYSVSREKKERFSLILESASTNQTSMYLCASSPGRERAQYFGPGTRLLVL.

This clonotype was found many times. This chain connects TRBV7-8 to TRBJ1-1; D is uncertain. The CDR3 runs to 13 residues. Germline V gene data show CDR1 as SGHVS and CDR2 as FQNEAQ. V was shortened by 5 bases and J by 14 bases, with 21 bases between the two germline ends. CDR3 DNA sequence: TGTGCCAGCAGCGAAGACCCGCGACAAGGAGAATTCTTT. Its translation is CASSEDPRQGEFF.

In its sample, this clonotype is medium-sized. The chain recombines TRBV18 with TRBJ2-5, with TRBD2 matching over 7 bases. Unmatched junction bases numbered 14, after V lost 5 bases and J lost 5 bases. Germline assignment: CDR1 KGHSH and CDR2 LQKENI. This CDR3 has 16 amino acids. The CDR3 reads CASSTLSLAAHETQYF. The CDR3 DNA sequence: TGTGCCAGCTCAACACTGTCCCTAGCGGCCCACGAGACCCAGTACTTC.

In its sample, this clonotype is medium-sized. The CDR3 DNA reads TGCAGTGCTAGCCGGGACAGGGTCACAGATACGCAGTATTTT. It is translated as CSASRDRVTDTQYF. The V and J genes are TRBV20-1 and TRBJ2-3; 9 bases align to TRBD1. Trimming cost V 3 bases and J 2 bases; bases outside gene matches: 3. The CDR3 contains 14 residues. Germline V CDR1 and CDR2: DFQATT, SNEGSKA (reference sequence).

This chain links TRBV10-3 with TRBJ2-5; 8 bases are a match to TRBD2. The germline V gene has CDR1 ENHRY and CDR2 SYGVKD. The CDR3 extends over 15 amino acids. J was trimmed by 1 base and V by 2 bases; bases with no gene match: 3. The CDR3 loop is CAISEVAGIQETQYF. The CDR3 DNA reads TGTGCCATCAGTGAGGTAGCGGGGATCCAAGAGACCCAGTACTTC.

There are many counts of this clonotype. This CDR3 is CAISESGSEETQYF. CDR3 coding DNA: TGTGCCATCAGTGAGTCGGGCAGTGAAGAGACCCAGTACTTC. The chain is built from TRBV10-3 and TRBJ2-5; D remains unclear. V lost 0 bases, J lost 3 bases, and 8 bases lay in between. In germline, CDR1 is ENHRY, CDR2 SYGVKD. The CDR3 spans 14 residues.

J is TRBJ2-1 and V is TRBV7-2; D remains unclear. Trimming took off 3 bases at V and 2 bases at J, with 2 bases between the two ends. This CDR3 spans 12 amino acids. Germline values: CDR1 SGHTA, CDR2 FQGNSA. Here the CDR3 DNA reads TGTGCCAGCAGCTTCGCCTACAATGAGCAGTTCTTC. It translates to CASSFAYNEQFF.